A single T cell receptor beta chain is shown here with its context. This record belongs to a study of CD8 T cells in Susac syndrome. Sequencing of TCR beta was undertaken in CD8+ and CD4+ T cells derived from blood. An input of roughly 0.45 to 1 ug of RNA was subjected to reverse transcription using random hexamers. Coverage of TCR beta CDR3 amplification by immunoSEQ multiplex PCR extended to 54 Vbeta and 13 Jbeta. Each CDR3 protein is one row after TCRdb ran MiXCR on the immunoSEQ multiplex PCR reads. The sample shows approximately 150,000 distinct CDR3 sequences, approximately 79% of them seen only once. The junction had 5 bases not matched to a gene; V was cut back by 0 bases and J by 4 bases. This CDR3 has 16 residues. Germline CDR1 is MNHEY and CDR2 is SMNVEV (reference sequence).

The chain employs TRBV27 and TRBJ2-2; 7 bases fit TRBD1. Specimen: CD8+ T cells from PBMCs. The clonotype originates from a human donor with multiple sclerosis. CDR3 nucleotides: TGTGCCAGCAGTTTATCGTGGGACAGTCTCACCGGGGAGCTGTTTTTT. Translation: CASSLSWDSLTGELFF.